These T cell receptor beta chains were read from a single sample in a study of CXCR3-negative and CXCR3-positive naive CD8 T cells. TCRdb reanalyzed the 5' RACE reads and collapses them to one entry per CDR3 protein, without DNA. The data show 120,000 to 150,000 distinct CDR3 sequences, and the top ten clones hold about 0.28%. Sequenced sample: naive CXCR3+ CD8+ T cells from blood. These TCRs come from a human donor in good health. Some clones in this sample may be carry-over from other donors' samples. The CDR3 runs from the conserved cysteine through the conserved F or W.

v_gene	j_gene	CDR3aa
TRBV29-1	TRBJ2-7	CSVAAPLKQYF
TRBV28	TRBJ2-7	CASSFLTEAYSEQYF
TRBV29-1	TRBJ2-3	CSVVSTQTQITQYF
TRBV28	TRBJ2-1	CASSLTPSGDEQFF
TRBV2	TRBJ1-2	CASIIDRGLNYGYTF
TRBV12-3/TRBV12-4	TRBJ2-2	CASSFLGLANTGELFF
TRBV7-9	TRBJ2-7	CASSSRLAVGYEQYF
TRBV4-1	TRBJ1-3	CASSLTPGSGNTIYF
TRBV9	TRBJ2-1	CASSEHLSPSGASTSYNEQFF
TRBV9	TRBJ2-7	CASSPWDFQEQYF
TRBV7-3	TRBJ2-7	CASSPYGGASYEQYF
TRBV7-2	TRBJ1-5	CASSLSGPSAQPQHF
TRBV4-3	TRBJ2-2	CASSQLLHTGGTGELFF
TRBV29-1	TRBJ2-7	CSVISGTGQYEQYF
TRBV23-1	TRBJ2-7	CASKYFAVAGGSYEQYF
TRBV7-2	TRBJ2-3	CASSPLAGASTDTQYF
TRBV28	TRBJ2-7	CASSLRGDIYEQYF
TRBV20-1	TRBJ2-2	CSASAGTADTGELFF
TRBV12-3/TRBV12-4	TRBJ2-7	CASSSPNDEQYF
TRBV29-1	TRBJ2-2	CSVQGNGELFF
TRBV7-6	TRBJ1-5	CASSRQGNQPQHF
TRBV15	TRBJ2-1	CATSSPKQGSYNEQFF
TRBV29-1	TRBJ2-3	CSVLEGDTQYF
TRBV10-1	TRBJ2-3	CASTPGVQTDTQYF
TRBV29-1	TRBJ2-7	CSVEGREYEQYF
TRBV20-1	TRBJ2-5	CSRSRTGYQETQYF
TRBV5-5	TRBJ2-7	CASSRPGLDYEQYF
TRBV29-1	TRBJ1-2	CSVEDTINYGYTF
TRBV13	TRBJ1-3	CASSSQGGRSGNTIYF
TRBV28	TRBJ2-1	CTSSSPPDQPYNEQFF
TRBV11-2	TRBJ2-7	CASSLAWGAYEQYF
TRBV7-9	TRBJ2-3	CASSFYIRYPDSTDTQYF
TRBV6-4	TRBJ2-1	CASSLLSDNEQFF
TRBV4-1	TRBJ1-2	CASSQEIGNRGREGYTF
TRBV4-1	TRBJ2-5	CASSQGPDSGGETQYF
TRBV7-9	TRBJ2-7	CASSRKAGYEQYF
TRBV7-9	TRBJ2-7	CASSFGSIVPEQYF
TRBV6-5	TRBJ2-5	CASSPSGDRFWGAQYF
TRBV6-2/TRBV6-3	TRBJ2-4	CASSSGLAGGSIQYF
TRBV29-1	TRBJ2-7	CSGRRASSPYEQYF
TRBV29-1	TRBJ2-1	CSVAILNNEQFF
TRBV13	TRBJ2-7	CASSLAPGPTLYF
TRBV27	TRBJ2-3	CASSSQQSAETQYF
TRBV29-1	TRBJ1-1	CSSLLGGRTEAFF
TRBV20-1	TRBJ2-1	CSASDWDSSSYNEQFF
TRBV5-4	TRBJ2-1	CASSPILAGGLSRYNEQFF
TRBV7-9	TRBJ2-5	CASSSPQRLVEETQYF
TRBV6-4	TRBJ2-2	CASSDSVGQNTGELFF
TRBV19	TRBJ2-3	CASSLFAGASTDTQYF
TRBV6-4	TRBJ1-6	CASSDSGDNSPLHF
TRBV5-1	TRBJ2-7	CASSLDENYEQYF
TRBV27	TRBJ1-3	CASSQSSGNTIYF
TRBV12-3/TRBV12-4	TRBJ1-2	CASSFDRTSYGYTF
TRBV27	TRBJ2-1	CASAQGFGSYNEQFF
TRBV20-1	TRBJ2-1	CSARDQGGDEQFF
TRBV20-1	TRBJ2-6	CSATDRDRYSGANVLTF
TRBV2	TRBJ1-5	CASSDPLSNQPQHF